The 23 T cell receptor beta chains below were found in one sample sequenced in a study of memory CD8 T cells in hepatitis C reinfection. Documented time point: pre-reinfection, 55 to 20 weeks before reinfection detection. No in vitro expansion preceded TCR sequencing of the sorted cells. Sequenced by immunoSEQ multiplex PCR; TCRdb stores in-frame clones only, minus some. The repertoire consists of approximately 51,000 clones, with roughly 89% occurring once and the leading ten covering about 1%. What was sequenced was naive CD8+ T cells sorted from blood. The source of these receptors is a man aged 18 to 30 with hepatitis C virus infection.

The chain joins TRBV27 to TRBJ2-1, with 8 positions matching TRBD2. Germline V CDR1 and CDR2: MNHEY, SMNVEV (reference sequence). The J segment lost 9 bases and the V segment lost 5 bases, leaving 6 bases of the junction unmatched. The CDR3 is 13 amino acids. CDR3 region: CASSAPLAGEQFF. CDR3 DNA: TGTGCCAGCAGTGCCCCCCTAGCGGGTGAGCAGTTCTTC.

This clone was seen just once. The rearrangement joins TRBV6-5 to TRBJ2-1; D may be TRBD2 (5 bases). There are 15 residues in the CDR3. Trimming stripped 6 bases from V and 1 base from J, with 13 bases between. Per germline, CDR1 MNHEY and CDR2 SVGAGI. CDR3 protein: CASRLTSPSYNEQFF. Written as DNA, the CDR3 is TGTGCCAGCAGACTCACTAGTCCTTCCTACAATGAGCAGTTCTTC.

This chain links TRBV4-1 with TRBJ2-1; a weak D match, TRBD2 (5 bases). The CDR3 sequence is 15 residues long. Germline V gene data show CDR1 as MGHRA and CDR2 as YSYEKL. V was pared by 0 bases and J by 6 bases, with 12 bases between. This CDR3 reads CASSQERALGNEQFF. CDR3 nucleotide sequence: TGCGCCAGCAGCCAAGAGAGGGCCTTAGGCAATGAGCAGTTCTTC.

The chain employs TRBV6-5 and TRBJ1-1; D gene uncertain. This CDR3 is 14 amino acids long. The germline V gene encodes CDR1 MNHEY and CDR2 SVGAGI. Trimming took 4 bases from V and 1 from J, leaving 10 bases between them. The CDR3 nucleotides are TGTGCCAGCAGTTCGCCGGGTAGGAACACTGAAGCTTTCTTT. It codes for CASSSPGRNTEAFF.

V is TRBV4-3 and J is TRBJ1-4, with 11 bases lining up with TRBD1. Germline lookup yields CDR1 LGHNA and CDR2 YSLEER. J gave up 10 bases and V 0 bases, and 7 bases lay outside the gene matches. The CDR3 totals 16 residues. The chain's CDR3 is CASSQDWDRGVGKLFF. In DNA form, the CDR3 reads TGCGCCAGCAGCCAAGATTGGGACAGGGGGGTTGGAAAACTGTTTTTT.

Of note for this clone: In the same sample, other DNA sequences code for this CDR3. This chain uses TRBV5-1 with TRBJ1-6, with 10 bases aligning to TRBD1. CDR1 and CDR2 from the germline V gene are SGHRS and YFSETQ. The length of the CDR3 is 16 residues. V gave up 4 bases and J gave up 8 bases; unmatched junction bases: 9. The CDR3 DNA reads TGCGCCAGCAGCCCGACAGGGGGCGATTATCATTCACCCCTCCACTTT. This gives the protein CASSPTGGDYHSPLHF.

V is TRBV27 and J is TRBJ2-2; no clear D gene. There are 13 residues in the CDR3. The V end lost 3 bases, the J end lost 4 bases, and 6 bases lay between the germline ends. Germline values: CDR1 MNHEY, CDR2 SMNVEV (reference sequence). The CDR3 is CASSFSTTGELFF. CDR3 in DNA: TGTGCCAGCAGTTTTAGTACCACCGGGGAGCTGTTTTTT.

The CDR3 DNA follows: TGTGCCAGCAGCTTAAACCTAGCCCCAAACGCCGGGGAGCTGTTTTTT. This translates into CASSLNLAPNAGELFF. The gene calls are TRBV7-9 and TRBJ2-2; D possibly corresponds to TRBD2 (5 bases). This CDR3 has 16 residues. V gave up 2 bases and J gave up 6 bases, with 16 bases separating them. Germline loops: CDR1 SEHNR, CDR2 FQNEAQ (reference sequence).

This clone was found once. This sequence joins TRBV27 and TRBJ2-1; 13 bases match TRBD2. V shed 5 bases and J 12 bases; nucleotides not matched to a gene: 4. The CDR3 is 13 residues long. From germline, CDR1 is MNHEY and CDR2 SMNVEV (reference sequence). In nucleotides, the CDR3 is TGTGCCAGCAGTACTAGCGGGGGGGCCGGGCAGTTCTTC. Protein product: CASSTSGGAGQFF.

The chain combines TRBV4-1 with TRBJ2-7; D is perhaps TRBD2 (5 bases). The CDR3 consists of 16 residues. Germline lookup yields CDR1 MGHRA and CDR2 YSYEKL. Trimming took off 0 bases at V and 6 bases at J, with 18 bases between the two ends. The CDR3 nucleotides read TGCGCCAGCAGCCAAGATGGACTCGGCGCGGATGGCGAGCAGTACTTC. This encodes CASSQDGLGADGEQYF.

V usage is TRBV7-9 and J usage is TRBJ2-3; TRBD1 aligns across 8 bases. Germline lookup yields CDR1 SEHNR and CDR2 FQNEAQ (reference sequence). This CDR3 has 19 amino acids. The trim removed 4 bases at V and 0 bases at J, leaving 15 bases unmatched. For the CDR3, the DNA is TGTGCCAGCAGCTCCACCTCGACAGGGGTAACTACTAGCACAGATACGCAGTATTTT. Residues: CASSSTSTGVTTSTDTQYF.

The rearrangement joins TRBV6-1 to TRBJ2-1; D may be TRBD1 (6 bases). The germline V gene has CDR1 MNHNS and CDR2 SASEGT. V lost 7 bases to trimming and J lost 4 bases, with 17 bases between them. CDR3 length equals 15 residues. The CDR3 DNA follows: TGTGCCAGCAATGCGGGCAGGGGTAATTACAATGAGCAGTTCTTC. It translates to CASNAGRGNYNEQFF.

The chain couples TRBV4-1 to TRBJ1-5; 7 bases map to TRBD1. V was pared by 6 bases and J by 5 bases, with 7 bases of the junction left unmatched. The germline CDR1 and CDR2 sequences are MGHRA and YSYEKL. This CDR3 contains 14 residues. CDR3 in DNA: TGCGCCAGCAGGCTTAGACAGGGTTATCAGCCCCAGCATTTT. Its protein is CASRLRQGYQPQHF.

This clone was picked up a small number of times. This chain uses TRBV19 with TRBJ1-5; D is unresolved. V gave up 5 bases and J gave up 0 bases, with 11 bases separating them. This CDR3 spans 15 amino acids. Germline V gene lookup returns CDR1 LNHDA and CDR2 SQIVND (reference sequence). The CDR3 DNA is TGTGCCAGTAGTGTTTTCGGAGCTAGCAATCAGCCCCAGCATTTT. This gives the protein CASSVFGASNQPQHF.

This chain joins TRBV9 and TRBJ2-3, with 7 bases that match TRBD2. Trimming took 2 bases from V and 2 from J; bases not matched to a gene: 2. The germline CDR1 and CDR2 sequences are SGDLS and YYNGEE. The CDR3 has 14 residues. CDR3 sequence: CASSVGGDTDTQYF. The CDR3 coding sequence is TGTGCCAGCAGCGTGGGAGGGGACACAGATACGCAGTATTTT.

V usage is TRBV28 and J usage is TRBJ2-7, with TRBD1 matching over 7 bases. V was clipped by 6 bases and J by 5 bases; unmatched bases: 7. Per germline, CDR1 MDHEN and CDR2 SYDVKM. The CDR3 is 13 residues long. The CDR3 sequence: CASRETGPHEQYF. CDR3 in DNA: TGTGCCAGCAGGGAGACAGGGCCCCACGAGCAGTACTTC.

As concerns this clone: Within the sample, other DNA sequences also encode this same CDR3. The chain uses TRBV9 and TRBJ2-5, with D tentatively TRBD1 (5 bases). Germline lookup yields CDR1 SGDLS and CDR2 YYNGEE. The CDR3 is made up of 15 amino acids. V lost 0 bases to trimming and J lost 5 bases, with 14 bases between them. The CDR3 sequence is CASSVEGANRETQYF. DNA for the CDR3: TGTGCCAGCAGCGTAGAAGGAGCAAACAGGGAGACCCAGTACTTC. The full variable domain, with the rest looked up from reference TRBV9 and TRBJ2-5, is DSGVTQTPKHLITATGQRVTLRCSPRSGDLSVYWYQQSLDQGLQFLIQYYNGEERAKGNILERFSAQQFPDLHSELNLSSLELGDSALYFCASSVEGANRETQYFGPGTRLLVL.

V gene TRBV27 combines with J gene TRBJ2-7; 10 bases are a match to TRBD2. The CDR3 consists of 14 residues. Germline loops: CDR1 MNHEY, CDR2 SMNVEV (reference sequence). Germline trimming cut 1 base from V and 3 bases from J; bases unmatched to any gene: 0. CDR3 coding DNA: TGTGCCAGCAGTTTATTAGCGGGAGGCTACGAGCAGTACTTC. Its protein product is CASSLLAGGYEQYF.

The chain has TRBV9 and TRBJ1-1; no firm D call. CDR1 is SGDLS and CDR2 is YYNGEE in the germline V gene. V dropped 3 bases and J dropped 1 base, with 13 bases sitting between them. This CDR3 is 15 amino acids long. CDR3 sequence (DNA): TGTGCCAGCAGCGCAGGAGAGGGAAGGAACACTGAAGCTTTCTTT. Residues: CASSAGEGRNTEAFF.

The chain joins TRBV6-5 to TRBJ2-1; 8 nucleotides align to TRBD2. This CDR3 spans 16 amino acids. J gave up 8 bases and V 1 base, and 10 bases lay outside the gene matches. Germline V lookup: CDR1 MNHEY, CDR2 SVGAGI. The CDR3 protein is CASSYYPGLDLHEQFF. DNA of the CDR3: TGTGCCAGCAGTTACTATCCGGGACTAGACCTACATGAGCAGTTCTTC.

This rearrangement joins TRBV5-8 to TRBJ1-1; 8 nucleotides align to TRBD1. The CDR3 loop spans 15 amino acids. CDR1 is SGHTS, CDR2 YDEGEE, per germline. J lost 7 bases, V lost 2 bases, and 10 bases had no gene match. CDR3 residues: CASSFWAGGGLEAFF. In DNA form, the CDR3 reads TGTGCCAGCAGCTTTTGGGCAGGGGGCGGTCTTGAAGCTTTCTTT.

The V call is TRBV5-1, the J call TRBJ2-5; D unclear. V shed 2 bases and J shed 0 bases, with 8 bases lying between them. The CDR3 is 14 residues long. Per germline, CDR1 SGHRS and CDR2 YFSETQ. CDR3 in amino acids: CASSFYSHQETQYF. CDR3 DNA: TGCGCCAGCAGCTTCTACAGCCACCAAGAGACCCAGTACTTC. The whole variable domain, filled in from reference TRBV5-1 and TRBJ2-5, reads KAGVTQTPRYLIKTRGQQVTLSCSPISGHRSVSWYQQTPGQGLQFLFEYFSETQRNKGNFPGRFSGRQFSNSRSEMNVSTLELGDSALYLCASSFYSHQETQYFGPGTRLLVL.

This chain connects TRBV5-4 to TRBJ2-4, with D tentatively TRBD2 (6 bases). Trimming took off 1 base at V and 8 bases at J, with 10 bases between the two ends. CDR3 length equals 13 residues. CDR1 is SGHNT, CDR2 YYREEE, per germline (reference sequence). CDR3 region: CASSLKGEDIQYF. The CDR3 nucleotides are TGTGCCAGCAGCTTGAAAGGGGAGGACATTCAGTACTTC.